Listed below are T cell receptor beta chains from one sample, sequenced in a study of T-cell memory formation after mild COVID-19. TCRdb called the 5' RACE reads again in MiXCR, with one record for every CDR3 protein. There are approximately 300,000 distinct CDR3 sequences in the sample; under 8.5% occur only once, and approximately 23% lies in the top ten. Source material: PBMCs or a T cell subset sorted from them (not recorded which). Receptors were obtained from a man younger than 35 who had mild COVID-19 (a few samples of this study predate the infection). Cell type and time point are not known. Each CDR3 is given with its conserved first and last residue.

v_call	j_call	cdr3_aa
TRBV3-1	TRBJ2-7	CASSQGAGVIPYEQYF
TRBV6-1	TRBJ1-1	CASRRNQNTEAFF
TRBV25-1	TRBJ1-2	CASSGPGTVYGYTF
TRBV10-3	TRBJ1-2	CAIGAGNYYGYTF
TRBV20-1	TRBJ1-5	CSARGDMGNQPQHF
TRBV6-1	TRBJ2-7	CASRTRDRGPGEQYF
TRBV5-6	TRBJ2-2	CASSYRGAGELFF
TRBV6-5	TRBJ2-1	CASTLSSGLNNEQFF
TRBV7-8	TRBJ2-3	CASSRSGGAGDTQYF
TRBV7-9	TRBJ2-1	CASSSPATGVNEQFF
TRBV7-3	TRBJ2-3	CASSLDPGGITDTQYF
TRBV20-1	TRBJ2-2	CSADDTGTSGELFF
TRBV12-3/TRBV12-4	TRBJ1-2	CASSQDRFFRYTF
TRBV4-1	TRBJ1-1	CASSQELGAALITEAFF
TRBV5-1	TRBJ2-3	CASSRLLTSSTDTQYF
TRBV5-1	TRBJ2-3	CASSLDRTTTDTQYF
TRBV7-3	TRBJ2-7	CASSLQAGAYEQYF
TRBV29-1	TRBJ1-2	CSVDEGPYGYTF
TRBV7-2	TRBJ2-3	CASSLDLAGMGGTDTQYF
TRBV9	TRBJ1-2	CASRVDSVKGNYGYTF
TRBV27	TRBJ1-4	CASSFAGGEKLFF
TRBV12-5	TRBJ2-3	CASGLVRSGGADTQYF
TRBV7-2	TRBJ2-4	CASNPGQGQNIQYF
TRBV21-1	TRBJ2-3	CASSYRDSKGTDTQYF
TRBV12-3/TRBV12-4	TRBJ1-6	CASSFSRGNSPLHF
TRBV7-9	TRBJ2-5	CASSLAARLTETQYF
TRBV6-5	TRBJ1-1	CASKVGDYTEAFF
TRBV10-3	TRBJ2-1	CAISGGPSYNEQFF
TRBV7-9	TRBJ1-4	CASSFRGEKLFF
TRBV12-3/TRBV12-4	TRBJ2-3	CASSLGLTGADTQYF
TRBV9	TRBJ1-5	CASNLQGNSNQPQHF
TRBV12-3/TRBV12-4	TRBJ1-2	CASSSRAAGYGYTF
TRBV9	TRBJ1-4	CASSVAAGHNEKLFF
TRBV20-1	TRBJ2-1	CSARARDRGSPANEQFF
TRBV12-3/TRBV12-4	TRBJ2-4	CASSLSFAKNIQYF
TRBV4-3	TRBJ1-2	CASSQGAQGWGGYTF
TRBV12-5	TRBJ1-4	CASGLGRSNEKLFF
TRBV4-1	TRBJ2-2	CASSPGTVRTGELFF
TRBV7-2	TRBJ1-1	CASSLGPLNTEAFF
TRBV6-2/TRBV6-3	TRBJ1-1	CASSSDSLNTEAFF
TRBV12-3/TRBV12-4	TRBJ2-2	CASSFVTPNTGELFF
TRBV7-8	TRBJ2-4	CASSLTHGQGENIQYF
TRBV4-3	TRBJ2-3	CASSRGTSGVLSTDTQYF
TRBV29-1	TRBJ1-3	CSVADRSGNTIYF
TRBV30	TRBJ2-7	CAWDRRGAYEQYF
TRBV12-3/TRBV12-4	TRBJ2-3	CASSLRLAEVTDTQYF
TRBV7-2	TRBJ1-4	CASSSRQGGEKLFF
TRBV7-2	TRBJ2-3	CASSLRETDTQYF
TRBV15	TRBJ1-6	CATSRDRDSPLHF
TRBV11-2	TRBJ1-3	CASSSTGGYRIGNTIYF
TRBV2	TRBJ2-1	CASRREVEQFF
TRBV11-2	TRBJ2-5	CASHRGGETQYF
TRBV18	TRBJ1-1	CASSPEPPVHYTEAFF
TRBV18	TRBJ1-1	CASSPKNQGVVQEAFF
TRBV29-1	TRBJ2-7	CSAGGDRRYEQYF
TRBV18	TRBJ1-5	CASSPIKHPGQPQHF
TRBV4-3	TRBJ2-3	CASSQDQRVGRLHSTDTQYF
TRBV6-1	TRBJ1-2	CASRDRGRYGYTF
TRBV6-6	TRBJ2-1	CASSALGPNEQFF
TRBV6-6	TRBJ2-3	CASSPSGGVVPDTQYF